These 18 T cell receptor beta chains were all obtained from the same sample, sequenced in a study of T cell changes during pregnancy in multiple sclerosis. The repertoire was sequenced with immunoSEQ multiplex PCR; TCRdb's copy has only in-frame clones and lacks some. The sample contains 60,000 or so clones, 80% to 95% of which appear only once. Sequencing was performed on peripheral blood, taken in the first trimester of pregnancy. These receptors were taken from a female donor with multiple sclerosis, enrolled in a pregnancy study.

The table lists this clone with a count of one. The chain has TRBV4-2 and TRBJ2-5, with TRBD2 identical over 9 bases. V dropped 1 base and J dropped 5; count of bases not matched to a gene: 5. The CDR3 totals 15 residues. The germline gives CDR1 LGHNA, CDR2 YNFKEQ. In DNA form, the CDR3 reads TGTGCCAGCAGCCAAGGGCGGGGGGGCCCGGAGACCCAGTACTTC. Translated: CASSQGRGGPETQYF.

The V and J genes are TRBV6-5 and TRBJ1-6; D unclear. Germline V gene lookup returns CDR1 MNHEY and CDR2 SVGAGI. V was trimmed by 6 bases and J by 4 bases, leaving 13 bases between them. The CDR3 has 15 residues. The CDR3 spells CASRSGEGYNSPLHF. The CDR3, as DNA: TGTGCCAGCAGGTCCGGCGAGGGATATAATTCACCCCTCCACTTT.

This sequence joins TRBV2 and TRBJ2-3; D is undetermined. This CDR3 comprises 14 residues. V dropped 6 bases and J dropped 9 bases, with 19 bases sitting between them. The germline CDR1 and CDR2 sequences are SNHLY and FYNNEI. The CDR3 region is CASSQVPQKGTQYF. The DNA of the CDR3 is TGTGCCAGCAGCCAGGTCCCCCAAAAAGGAACGCAGTATTTT.

The chain employs TRBV7-6 and TRBJ2-5; no firm D call. The CDR3 is 14 amino acids. Germline V gene sequence: CDR1 SGHVS, CDR2 FNYEAQ. The V end lost 4 bases, the J end lost 1 base, and 10 bases lay between the germline ends. The CDR3 bases are TGTGCCAGCAGCTCGTACAGCCGCCAAGAGACCCAGTACTTC. Encoded protein: CASSSYSRQETQYF.

The gene calls are TRBV7-3 and TRBJ1-1; 7 bases map to TRBD1. Germline loops: CDR1 SGHTA, CDR2 FQGTGA. J gave up 3 bases and V 5 bases, and 3 bases lay outside the gene matches. CDR3 length equals 13 residues. For the CDR3, the DNA is TGTGCCAGCAGCGTGACAGGGTACACTGAAGCTTTCTTT. Translating gives CASSVTGYTEAFF.

This rearrangement joins TRBV6-4 to TRBJ2-1; D not certain. Germline CDR1 MRHNA, CDR2 SNTAGT. The CDR3 contains 13 residues. V lost 4 bases and J 2 bases, leaving 6 bases between the germline ends. The CDR3 is CASSASAYNEQFF. In DNA, the CDR3 is TGTGCCAGCAGTGCTTCCGCCTACAATGAGCAGTTCTTC.

The J gene is TRBJ1-2, the V gene TRBV5-5, with 9 bases lining up with TRBD1. Trimming at V came to 4 bases and at J to 3 bases, leaving 13 bases not matched to a gene. The CDR3 length is 17 residues. The V gene's germline CDR1 is SGHKS and CDR2 YYEKEE (reference sequence). The CDR3 spells CASSTLGTGIRDYGYTF. The CDR3 DNA sequence: TGTGCCAGCAGCACCCTTGGGACAGGGATTAGAGACTATGGCTACACCTTC.

The genes are TRBV30 and TRBJ1-1; tentatively, D is TRBD1 (6 bases). This CDR3 is built from 14 residues. The germline CDR1 and CDR2 sequences are GTSNPN and SVGIG (reference sequence). The ends were cut back, 2 bases at V and 0 bases at J, with 10 bases in the middle. CDR3 amino acids: CAWSIGTMNTEAFF. In DNA form, the CDR3 reads TGTGCCTGGAGTATAGGGACAATGAACACTGAAGCTTTCTTT.

The rearrangement uses TRBV7-2 and TRBJ2-5; perhaps TRBD2 as D (6 bases). The CDR3 has 15 residues. V was clipped by 2 bases and J by 4 bases, with 14 bases between them. The germline gives CDR1 SGHTA, CDR2 FQGNSA. The CDR3 loop is CASSLISRGGETQYF. For the CDR3, the DNA is TGTGCCAGCAGCTTAATAAGTCGGGGAGGAGAGACCCAGTACTTC.

The V gene is TRBV29-1, the J gene TRBJ1-6; D not certain. The germline gives CDR1 SQVTM, CDR2 ANQGSEA. The V end was cut by 2 bases, the J end by 10 bases, with 12 bases between. The CDR3 loop spans 13 amino acids. The CDR3 spells CSVETGRGSPLHF. Here the CDR3 DNA reads TGCAGCGTTGAAACGGGAAGAGGCTCACCCCTCCACTTT.

The J gene is TRBJ2-1, the V gene TRBV9; TRBD1 is a possible D gene (5 bases). The CDR3 runs to 14 residues. Germline CDR1 reads SGDLS; CDR2 reads YYNGEE. V was pared by 0 bases and J by 9 bases, with 13 bases between. The CDR3 sequence: CASSVADWGSEQFF. The CDR3 region has the DNA TGTGCCAGCAGCGTAGCGGATTGGGGCTCTGAGCAGTTCTTC.

The chain combines TRBV19 with TRBJ2-3; 9 nucleotides line up with TRBD2. Germline values: CDR1 LNHDA, CDR2 SQIVND (reference sequence). CDR3 length: 15 residues. Trimming removed 4 bases from V and 5 bases from J; junction bases left unmatched: 7. The CDR3 nucleotides are TGTGCCAGTAGTAACCGGACTAGCGTTGGAGATACGCAGTATTTT. Amino acid sequence: CASSNRTSVGDTQYF.

The chain employs TRBV19 and TRBJ1-3; 8 bases map to TRBD1. The trim removed 6 bases at V and 0 bases at J, leaving 4 bases unmatched. Germline assignment: CDR1 LNHDA and CDR2 SQIVND (reference sequence). The CDR3 spans 15 residues. CDR3 DNA: TGTGCCAGTAGCCCGGGACAGGCCTCTGGAAACACCATATATTTT. Protein: CASSPGQASGNTIYF.

V gene TRBV19 combines with J gene TRBJ2-1; 7 positions agree with TRBD2. The CDR3 is made up of 15 amino acids. CDR1 and CDR2 (germline): LNHDA, SQIVND (reference sequence). Trimming removed 1 base from V and 7 bases from J; junction bases left unmatched: 7. In DNA, the CDR3 is TGTGCCAGTAGTATAGGGACTAGAACATCAAATGAGCAGTTCTTC. Its protein product is CASSIGTRTSNEQFF.

The chain carries TRBV7-9 and TRBJ1-4; TRBD1 aligns across 7 bases. The ends lost 5 bases at V and 6 bases at J; junction bases unmatched: 15. Per germline, CDR1 SEHNR and CDR2 FQNEAQ (reference sequence). The CDR3 covers 17 residues. The CDR3 nucleotides read TGTGCCAGCAGCCCCGGGCTACTGGGCAGGGGGTATGAAAAACTGTTTTTT. This codes for CASSPGLLGRGYEKLFF.

The rearrangement uses TRBV5-1 and TRBJ2-4; D is perhaps TRBD1 (6 bases). This CDR3 region has 14 residues. CDR1 SGHRS and CDR2 YFSETQ come from the germline V gene. V was pared by 2 bases and J by 7 bases, with 13 bases between. CDR3 sequence reads: CASSFRQAGNIQYF. DNA of the CDR3: TGCGCCAGCAGCTTCAGACAGGCTGGCAACATTCAGTACTTC.

The J gene is TRBJ2-4, the V gene TRBV27; 8 nucleotides match TRBD1. Trimming at V came to 4 bases and at J to 6 bases, leaving 2 bases not matched to a gene. This CDR3 spans 13 amino acids. From germline, CDR1 is MNHEY and CDR2 SMNVEV (reference sequence). This CDR3 is CASSWGTGNIQYF. CDR3 sequence (DNA): TGTGCCAGCAGTTGGGGGACAGGAAACATTCAGTACTTC.

This sequence joins TRBV7-2 and TRBJ2-2; weak D call: TRBD2 (6 bases). Trimming removed 2 bases at V and 9 bases at J, with 19 bases between. The CDR3 runs 16 residues. Germline values: CDR1 SGHTA, CDR2 FQGNSA. CDR3 protein: CASSLRGSGGFRELFF. The CDR3, as DNA: TGTGCCAGCAGCTTACGGGGTAGCGGAGGGTTCCGGGAGCTGTTTTTT.